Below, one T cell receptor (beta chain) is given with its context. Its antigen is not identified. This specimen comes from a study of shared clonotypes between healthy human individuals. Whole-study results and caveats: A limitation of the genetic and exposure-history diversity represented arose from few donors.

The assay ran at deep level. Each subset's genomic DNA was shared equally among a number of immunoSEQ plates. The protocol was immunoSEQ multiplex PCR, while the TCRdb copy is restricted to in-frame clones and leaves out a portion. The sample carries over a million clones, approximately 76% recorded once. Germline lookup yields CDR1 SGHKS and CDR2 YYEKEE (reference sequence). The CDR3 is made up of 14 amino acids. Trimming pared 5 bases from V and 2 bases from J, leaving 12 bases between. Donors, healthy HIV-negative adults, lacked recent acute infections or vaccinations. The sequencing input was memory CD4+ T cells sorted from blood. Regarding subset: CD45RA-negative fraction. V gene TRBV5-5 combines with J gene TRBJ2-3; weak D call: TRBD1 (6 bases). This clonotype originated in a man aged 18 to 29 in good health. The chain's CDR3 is CASRRQGNTDTQYF. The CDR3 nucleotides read TGTGCCAGCAGGCGGCAGGGGAACACAGATACGCAGTATTTT.